The clone carrying this T cell receptor (beta chain) was seen a few times. Its antigen is undetermined. The entry originates in a study of blood T cells in healthy people across ages. The CDR3 extends over 13 amino acids. V lost 6 bases and J lost 1, with 12 bases in between. The germline V gene has CDR1 DFQATT and CDR2 SNEGSKA (reference sequence). General study findings and limits: Older individuals had lower TCR beta diversity per million T cells (the decline was roughly linear).

A second PCR, run for about 6 to 11 cycles, used a sample-barcoded 5' primer plus a J-beta primer mix. TCRdb called the 5' RACE reads again in MiXCR, with one record for every CDR3 protein. The sample comprises 1.8 million or so distinct CDR3 sequences, approximately 39% of which are singletons, and more than 20% rests with the top ten. Sequencing input: blood. The V gene is TRBV20-1, the J gene TRBJ1-2, with D tentatively TRBD1 (5 bases). The source is a human donor in good health. CDR3 coding DNA: TGCAGTGCGGCTGGACACTTTAACTATGGCTACACCTTC. It translates to CSAAGHFNYGYTF.